A selection of T cell receptor beta chains follows, all from one sample in a study of graft-versus-host responses after intestinal transplantation. TCRdb keeps only in-frame clones here, not all; method: immunoSEQ multiplex PCR. The data hold roughly 20,000 clones, with roughly 37% observed a single time. The sequencing used alloreactive CD4+ T cells from a mixed lymphocyte reaction culture, collected before intestinal transplant. These receptor sequences come from a human patient who received an intestinal transplant. The CDR3 runs from the conserved cysteine through the conserved F or W. A D gene is named only where the DNA matches it firmly. The size field is filled for only some rows; it gives once, few, many or a size class.

clone_size d_call j_call v_call cdr3_nt cdr3_aa
few NA TRBJ2-5 TRBV29-1 TGCAGCGTTGAGCCCTGGGGGCTACGAGAAGAGACCCAGTACTTC CSVEPWGLREETQYF
NA TRBD2 TRBJ2-2 TRBV4-1 TGCGCCAGCAGCCATGGACTAGCGGGGGTGCGTAACACCGGGGAGCTGTTTTTT CASSHGLAGVRNTGELFF
few NA TRBJ1-2 TRBV5-6 TGTGCCAGCAGCTTGGGCTATGGCTACACCTTC CASSLGYGYTF
few NA TRBJ2-7 TRBV7-9 TGTGCCAGCAGCCCAATCCCGGGTGGTCTTTCCCTCTACGAGCAGTACTTC CASSPIPGGLSLYEQYF
NA NA TRBJ2-7 TRBV18 TGTGCCAGCTCACCAGATAGGGGCTTGGGACCACGGGACTTC CASSPDRGLGPRDF
NA TRBD2 TRBJ2-3 TRBV19 TGTGCCAGTAACCCAGCGGGGCGCACAGATACGCAGTATTTT CASNPAGRTDTQYF
NA TRBD1 TRBJ1-5 TRBV7-8 TGTGCCAGCAGCCTTAGGGACAGAGAACAGCCCCAGCATTTT CASSLRDREQPQHF
NA NA TRBJ2-3 TRBV10-1 TGCGCCAGCAGTGACCCCACAGATACGCAGTATTTT CASSDPTDTQYF
NA TRBD2 TRBJ2-5 TRBV7-9 TGTGCCAGCAGCCATGGGACTAGACAAGAGACCCAGTACTTC CASSHGTRQETQYF
NA NA TRBJ1-5 TRBV5-5 TGTGCCAGCAGTCCAGGGGAGACCCTTTTGGTTGAGCCCCAGCATTTT CASSPGETLLVEPQHF
NA TRBD1 TRBJ1-1 TRBV5-4 TGTGCCAGCAGCTCCTACGGGACAGTTGCTTTCTTT CASSSYGTVAFF
NA NA TRBJ2-1 TRBV10-3 TGTGCCATCAGTGTGCAGGTAGACAATGAGCAGTTCTTC CAISVQVDNEQFF
few NA TRBJ1-3 TRBV6-5 TGTGCCAGCAGGGACTCTGGAAACACCATATATTTT CASRDSGNTIYF
few NA TRBJ2-6 TRBV11-3 TGTGCCAGCAGCTTAAGGCCAGTTCTCTCTGGGGCCAACGTCCTGACTTTC CASSLRPVLSGANVLTF
NA TRBD1 TRBJ1-5 TRBV6-1 TGTGCCAGCAGCGCGACAGGGATACGGAATCAGCCCCAGCATTTT CASSATGIRNQPQHF